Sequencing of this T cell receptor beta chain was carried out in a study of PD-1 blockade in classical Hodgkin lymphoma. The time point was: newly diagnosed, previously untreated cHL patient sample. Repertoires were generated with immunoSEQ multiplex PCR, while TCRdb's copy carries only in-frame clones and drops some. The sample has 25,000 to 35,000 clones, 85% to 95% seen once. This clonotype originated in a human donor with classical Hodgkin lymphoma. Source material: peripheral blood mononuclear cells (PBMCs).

CDR3 coding DNA: TGCGCCAGCAGCTTGGCAGGGTTGGATACGCAGTATTTT. It yields the protein CASSLAGLDTQYF. V gene TRBV5-1 combines with J gene TRBJ2-3; TRBD1 might be the D (5 bases). This CDR3 region has 13 residues. The germline gives CDR1 SGHRS, CDR2 YFSETQ. V lost 0 bases and J lost 6, with 8 bases in between.